This entry is about one TCR beta chain. This CDR3 contains 16 residues. V lost 5 bases and J lost 6; bases outside the gene matches: 11. Germline lookup yields CDR1 SEHNR and CDR2 FQNEAQ (reference sequence). The entry originates in a study of shared T cell receptors in the human thymus. The protocol was immunoSEQ multiplex PCR, while the TCRdb copy is restricted to in-frame clones and leaves out a portion. The sample lists more than 550,000 clones, approximately 83% seen once, with around 0.0094% in the top ten. Separately, the same data were catalogued under a study of human thymus T cells. As reported in that work: Donors consisted of healthy Finnish infants (having corrective surgery for congenital heart defects). Thymic material originated from resections removed in the course of corrective heart surgery. Thymic as well as blood repertoires seemed to favor certain V and J genes unevenly. In unrelated individuals, thymic repertoires overlapped highly, according to related research.

V usage is TRBV7-9 and J usage is TRBJ2-1, with TRBD1 matching over 9 bases. The source is a girl under three years old with a congenital heart defect. Sequenced sample: thymocytes. The CDR3 nucleotides are TGTGCCAGCAGCCAACTCACAGGGGGCTCTTCCAATGAGCAGTTCTTC. It codes for CASSQLTGGSSNEQFF.